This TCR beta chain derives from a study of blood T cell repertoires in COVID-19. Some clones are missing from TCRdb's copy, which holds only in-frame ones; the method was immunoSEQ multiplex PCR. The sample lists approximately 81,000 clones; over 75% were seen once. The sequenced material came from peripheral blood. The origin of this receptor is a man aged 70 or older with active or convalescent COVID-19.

The CDR3 loop is CASSPPGQRSSYEQYF. CDR3 DNA sequence: TGTGCCAGCAGCCCCCCAGGACAGAGAAGCTCCTACGAGCAGTACTTC. This chain joins TRBV5-5 and TRBJ2-7; the D gene is possibly TRBD1 (6 bases). CDR3 size: 16 residues. Trimming cost V 4 bases and J 0 bases, with 17 bases left between them. From germline, CDR1 is SGHKS and CDR2 YYEKEE (reference sequence).